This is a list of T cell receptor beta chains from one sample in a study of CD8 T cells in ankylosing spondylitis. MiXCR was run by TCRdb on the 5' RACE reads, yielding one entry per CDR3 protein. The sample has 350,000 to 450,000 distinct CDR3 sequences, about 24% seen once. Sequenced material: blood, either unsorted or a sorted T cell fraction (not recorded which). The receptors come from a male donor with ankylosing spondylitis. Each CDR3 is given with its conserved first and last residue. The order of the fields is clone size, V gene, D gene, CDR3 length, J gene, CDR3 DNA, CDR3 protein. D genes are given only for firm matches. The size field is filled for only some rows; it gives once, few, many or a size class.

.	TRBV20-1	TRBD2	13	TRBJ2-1	TGCAGTGCTAGGGCTAGCGGCTACAATGAGCAGTTCTTC	CSARASGYNEQFF
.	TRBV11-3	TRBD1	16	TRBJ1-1	TGTGCCAGCAGCAGCCGGGACAGGGGGCTCCGGACTGAAGCTTTCTTT	CASSSRDRGLRTEAFF
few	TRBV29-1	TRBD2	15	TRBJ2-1	TGCAGCGTTGTATACGGTAGCGGGGAATACAATGAGCAGTTCTTC	CSVVYGSGEYNEQFF
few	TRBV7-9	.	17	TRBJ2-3	TGTGCCAGCAGCTTAGGATCGTCCGGGTCCGGCACAGATACGCAGTATTTT	CASSLGSSGSGTDTQYF
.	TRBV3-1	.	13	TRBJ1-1	TGTGCCAGCAGCCAAGGGGGGGTGGTTGAAGCTTTCTTT	CASSQGGVVEAFF
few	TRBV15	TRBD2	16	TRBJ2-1	TGTGCCACCAGCAGAGGTCCGGGACTAGCGGGTAATGAGCAGTTCTTC	CATSRGPGLAGNEQFF
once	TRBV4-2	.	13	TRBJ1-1	TGTGCCAGCAGCCAAGAAAGACCAGTTGAAGCTTTCTTT	CASSQERPVEAFF
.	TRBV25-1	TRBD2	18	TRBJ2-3	TGTGCCAGCAGTGAATTCCAGGGACTAGCGGGAGTGGGAAATACGCAGTATTTT	CASSEFQGLAGVGNTQYF
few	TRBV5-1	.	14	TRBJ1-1	TGCGCCAGCAGCTTCGGGCAGGGAGTGACTGAAGCTTTCTTT	CASSFGQGVTEAFF
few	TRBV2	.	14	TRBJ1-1	TGTGCCAGCAGTGACGGAGGGGGTGGCACTGAAGCTTTCTTT	CASSDGGGGTEAFF
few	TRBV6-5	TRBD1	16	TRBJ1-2	TGTGCCAGCAGTTTAGGGGGGACAGGGGGTATCAAGGGCTACACCTTC	CASSLGGTGGIKGYTF
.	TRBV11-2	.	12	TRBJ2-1	TGTGCCAGCAGCTCGGGGTCCGTGGAGCAGTTCTTC	CASSSGSVEQFF
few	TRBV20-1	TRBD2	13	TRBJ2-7	TGCAGTGCTACCGGGAGGGCCCAGCACGAGCAGTACTTC	CSATGRAQHEQYF
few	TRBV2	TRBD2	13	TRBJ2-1	TGTGCCAGCAGGTGGGGACTAGTCGATGAGCAGTTCTTC	CASRWGLVDEQFF
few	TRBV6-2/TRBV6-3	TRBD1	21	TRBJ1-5	TGTGCCAGCAGTCCCCTCCCCCGGGGACAGGGGCCCTCCGGTGCTCTAAATCTCCAGCATTTT	CASSPLPRGQGPSGALNLQHF
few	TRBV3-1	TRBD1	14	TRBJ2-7	TGTGCCAGAACCGGGACAGGAAGCTCCTACGAGCAGTACTTC	CARTGTGSSYEQYF
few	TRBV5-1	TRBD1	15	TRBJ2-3	TGCGCCAGCAGCCAAAACAGGGGTCGCACAGATACGCAGTATTTT	CASSQNRGRTDTQYF
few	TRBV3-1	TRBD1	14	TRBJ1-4	TGTGCCAGCAGCCAAAGGGGGCGCAATGAAAAACTGTTTTTT	CASSQRGRNEKLFF
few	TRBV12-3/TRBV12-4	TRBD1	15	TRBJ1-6	TGTGCCAGCAGCGATGGACAGGGCCATAATTCACCCCTCCACTTT	CASSDGQGHNSPLHF